A selection of T cell receptor beta chains follows, all from one sample in a study of blood T cell repertoires in COVID-19. Data came from immunoSEQ multiplex PCR; TCRdb stores just in-frame clones and leaves some out. Here the sample spans 140,000 to 150,000 clones, approximately 80% being singletons. Sequencing used peripheral blood. These receptor sequences come from a man aged 45-65 years with acute or convalescent COVID-19. Each CDR3 is given with its conserved first and last residue. A D gene is named only where the DNA matches it firmly. Only part of the rows carry a size: once, few, many, or a class if the clone is expanded.

d_call,j_call,clone_size,v_call,cdr3_aa,cdr3_nt
NA,TRBJ1-3,NA,TRBV6-5,CASSRQVTGNTIYF,TGTGCCAGCAGCCGACAGGTCACCGGTAACACCATATATTTT
NA,TRBJ1-2,NA,TRBV15,CATSRDTVNYGYTF,TGTGCCACCAGCAGAGATACAGTAAACTATGGCTACACCTTC
TRBD1,TRBJ2-6,few,TRBV19,CASSQGGTGANVLTF,TGTGCCAGTAGTCAAGGGGGCACTGGGGCCAACGTCCTGACTTTC
NA,TRBJ1-1,NA,TRBV6-1,CASSERGRNTEAFF,TGTGCCAGCAGTGAAAGGGGTAGGAACACTGAAGCTTTCTTT
NA,TRBJ2-5,NA,TRBV29-1,CSVAQGQETQYF,TGCAGCGTCGCACAGGGACAAGAGACCCAGTACTTC
NA,TRBJ1-3,NA,TRBV19,CASSRQKSSGNTIYF,TGTGCCAGTAGTAGACAGAAGAGCTCTGGAAACACCATATATTTT
NA,TRBJ2-2,once,TRBV18,CASSRERQAWNTGELFF,TGTGCCAGCTCACGGGAAAGACAGGCGTGGAACACCGGGGAGCTGTTTTTT
NA,TRBJ1-1,NA,TRBV19,CASSIQGTTEAFF,TGTGCCAGTAGTATTCAGGGAACGACTGAAGCTTTCTTT
NA,TRBJ1-5,NA,TRBV7-2,CASSSEPWRQDQPQHF,TGTGCCAGCAGCTCCGAACCCTGGCGCCAGGATCAGCCCCAGCATTTT
NA,TRBJ1-1,NA,TRBV2,CASSFDRNTEAFF,TGTGCCAGCAGTTTCGACAGGAACACTGAAGCTTTCTTT
NA,TRBJ1-5,NA,TRBV28,CASSLLTGPQHF,TGTGCCAGCAGTTTATTGACAGGGCCCCAGCATTTT
NA,TRBJ1-1,once,TRBV27,CASSSGAVNTEAFF,TGTGCCAGCAGCTCTGGGGCGGTGAACACTGAAGCTTTCTTT
TRBD2,TRBJ2-1,NA,TRBV19,CASSIFGLAETSSYNEQFF,TGTGCCAGTAGTATCTTTGGACTAGCGGAAACTAGCTCCTACAATGAGCAGTTCTTC
NA,TRBJ1-1,NA,TRBV2,CASSEDPGMNTEAFF,TGTGCCAGCAGTGAAGACCCAGGCATGAACACTGAAGCTTTCTTT
NA,TRBJ1-5,NA,TRBV2,CASSEARNNQPQHF,TGTGCCAGCAGTGAGGCGAGGAACAATCAGCCCCAGCATTTT
TRBD1,TRBJ2-1,once,TRBV25-1,CASSDPGQGVDEQFF,TGTGCCAGCAGTGACCCGGGACAGGGAGTCGATGAGCAGTTCTTC
NA,TRBJ2-7,NA,TRBV5-6,CASSLALDTKRYEQYF,TGTGCCAGCAGCTTGGCCCTTGACACTAAGCGGTACGAGCAGTACTTC
TRBD1,TRBJ1-6,NA,TRBV2,CASTRTGGGPLHF,TGTGCCAGCACCCGGACAGGGGGCGGACCCCTCCACTTT
TRBD1,TRBJ2-1,few,TRBV6-2/TRBV6-3,CASSSYRTGGRNEQFF,TGTGCCAGCAGTAGTTATCGGACAGGAGGAAGGAATGAGCAGTTCTTC
TRBD1,TRBJ2-1,NA,TRBV4-2,CASSQAWDSVYEQFF,TGTGCCAGCAGCCAAGCCTGGGACAGTGTCTATGAGCAGTTCTTC
TRBD1,TRBJ2-7,NA,TRBV5-1,CASSLITGGGEQYF,TGCGCCAGCAGCTTGATTACAGGGGGCGGCGAGCAGTACTTC
TRBD1,TRBJ1-1,NA,TRBV19,CATQGQDGLNTEAFF,TGTGCCACCCAAGGACAGGACGGGTTAAACACTGAAGCTTTCTTT
NA,TRBJ1-1,NA,TRBV9,CASSAGIEAFF,TGTGCCAGCAGCGCCGGGATTGAAGCTTTCTTT
NA,TRBJ2-3,few,TRBV30,CAWSDLWGSDTQYF,TGTGCCTGGAGTGACCTCTGGGGCTCAGATACGCAGTATTTT
TRBD2,TRBJ2-1,NA,TRBV11-2,CASSLWRGGRNEQFF,TGTGCCAGCAGCTTATGGCGGGGGGGCCGCAATGAGCAGTTCTTC